This T cell receptor (beta chain) was observed in a study of blood T cell repertoires in COVID-19. This clone was counted once. In the authors' methods: Amplification from reference gene primers served as the basis for estimated nucleated cell counts. Profiling relied on immunoSEQ multiplex PCR, and the TCRdb table lists in-frame clones only, not all of them. The V and J calls and clone size come from that table; D and trimming were worked out from the DNA. The sample yields 250,000 or so clones, around nine tenths seen once. The CDR3 loop spans 19 amino acids. V lost 4 bases and J lost 0; bases outside the gene matches: 15. The germline V gene has CDR1 LGHNA and CDR2 YSLEER. Individuals drawn from 24 US areas were about 18 to 90 years old. The study assigned cohorts using participant-reported clinical history. Each exposed participant met a COVID-19 case in the 2 weeks preceding study entry.

Sequencing used PBMCs or T cells enriched from blood (not recorded which). The chain employs TRBV4-3 and TRBJ2-3; 8 positions agree with TRBD1. The receptor was derived from a woman in her forties who had been exposed to COVID-19. The CDR3 region is CASSPTVLRQGPSTDTQYF. The CDR3 bases are TGCGCCAGCAGCCCGACAGTGCTAAGACAGGGGCCGAGCACAGATACGCAGTATTTT.